Listed here are 32 T cell receptor beta chains from one sample, sequenced in a study of T-cell reconstitution after alpha-beta-depleted transplantation in children. Unique molecular identifiers tagged the TCRbeta library. TCRdb re-called the PCR reads with MiXCR, one entry per CDR3 protein. Of a few hundred thousand distinct CDR3 sequences in the sample, 10% to 15% are singletons; the top ten hold approximately 2.1%. The sequencing used PBMCs, mostly from graft donor cells, collected 360 days after TCRalphabeta/CD19-depleted stem cell transplant. All receptors derive from a male patient aged 5 to 17 who had a stem cell transplant for acute myeloid leukemia, so the T cells may come from the graft donor.

This clonotype was picked up a small number of times. The genes are TRBV29-1 and TRBJ2-7; 7 bases agree with TRBD1. V shed 7 bases and J 0 bases; nucleotides not matched to a gene: 9. Germline V gene sequence: CDR1 SQVTM, CDR2 ANQGSEA. The CDR3 is 14 amino acids. The CDR3 loop is CSALGQESSYEQYF. The CDR3 DNA follows: TGCAGCGCCCTAGGACAGGAGAGCTCCTACGAGCAGTACTTC.

This clonotype came up a few times. This sequence joins TRBV2 and TRBJ2-3; no firm D call. CDR1 and CDR2 from the germline V gene are SNHLY and FYNNEI. The V end lost 0 bases, the J end lost 0 bases, and 13 bases lay between the germline ends. The length of the CDR3 is 17 residues. The chain's CDR3 is CASSEAIATSSTDTQYF. The DNA for the CDR3 is TGTGCCAGCAGTGAAGCAATCGCAACCTCTAGCACAGATACGCAGTATTTT.

A few counts support this clonotype. The CDR3 reads CASSLFGQSYTDTQYF. Written as DNA, the CDR3 is TGTGCCAGCAGCTTATTCGGACAGAGTTACACAGATACGCAGTATTTT. This sequence joins TRBV7-2 and TRBJ2-3, with D perhaps matching TRBD1 (6 bases). V lost 2 bases to trimming and J lost 2 bases, with 14 bases between them. Germline V gene lookup returns CDR1 SGHTA and CDR2 FQGNSA. This CDR3 spans 16 amino acids.

This clonotype appeared many times. This chain links TRBV29-1 with TRBJ2-7; D remains unclear. The CDR3 loop spans 11 amino acids. Germline assignment: CDR1 SQVTM and CDR2 ANQGSEA. V gave up 4 bases and J gave up 2 bases, with 6 bases separating them. The CDR3, as DNA: TGCAGCGTTGTTATGCCCTACGAGCAGTACTTC. It translates to CSVVMPYEQYF.

This clonotype turned up a few times. This sequence joins TRBV20-1 and TRBJ2-2; D is undetermined. Germline V CDR1 and CDR2: DFQATT, SNEGSKA (reference sequence). V was clipped by 3 bases and J by 0 bases, with 5 bases between them. The CDR3 covers 13 residues. The CDR3 DNA is TGCAGTGCTAGTCTGACGAACACCGGGGAGCTGTTTTTT. This translates into CSASLTNTGELFF.

This clonotype was seen a few times. The genes are TRBV24-1 and TRBJ2-2; 7 bases map to TRBD1. V trimming: 7 bases; J trimming: 1 base; junction bases outside the gene matches: 2. Germline CDR1 KGHDR, CDR2 SFDVKD. The CDR3 totals 14 residues. The CDR3 coding sequence is TGTGCCACCAGGCGGACAGGGAACACCGGGGAGCTGTTTTTT. Its translation is CATRRTGNTGELFF.

This clonotype has a handful of counts. A read error may explain this, as a much larger clone is one base away. V gene TRBV11-1 combines with J gene TRBJ1-2, with TRBD1 as a possible D gene (6 bases). The germline CDR1 and CDR2 sequences are SGHAT and FQDESV (reference sequence). This CDR3 is built from 13 residues. Trimming pared 1 base from V and 5 bases from J, leaving 8 bases between. The CDR3 coding sequence is TGTGCCAGCAGCTTAGACAGGGAATATGGCTACACCTTC. This gives the protein CASSLDREYGYTF. Full variable domain (rest looked up from reference TRBV11-1 and TRBJ1-2): EAEVAQSPRYKITEKSQAVAFWCDPISGHATLYWYRQILGQGPELLVQFQDESVVDDSQLPKDRFSAERLKGVDSTLKIQPAELGDSAMYLCASSLDREYGYTFGSGTRLTVV.

This clonotype showed up just a few times. This rearrangement joins TRBV7-8 to TRBJ2-4; D is uncertain. The CDR3 runs 16 residues. Trimming shortened V by 5 bases and J by 1 base, and 15 bases separated the two germline ends. Germline CDR1 and CDR2: SGHVS and FQNEAQ. CDR3 sequence (DNA): TGTGCCAGCAGCGCCCCGACTGTGGAGGCCAAAAACATTCAGTACTTC. It translates to CASSAPTVEAKNIQYF.

This clonotype was counted ten times or more. This chain connects TRBV6-2 or TRBV6-3 to TRBJ2-1; D uncertain. The CDR3 is made up of 14 amino acids. Germline V gene data show CDR1 as MNHEY and CDR2 as SVGEGT. Deletions cut 5 bases from V and 7 bases from J, with 15 bases between. CDR3 DNA: TGTGCCAGCAGTCCCTACCTCCTGGGGAATGAGCAGTTCTTC. It yields the protein CASSPYLLGNEQFF.

The chain combines TRBV20-1 with TRBJ2-3, with a possible D match to TRBD1 (6 bases). Germline lookup yields CDR1 DFQATT and CDR2 SNEGSKA (reference sequence). The CDR3 spans 18 residues. V lost 0 bases and J 1 base, leaving 20 bases between the germline ends. The CDR3 reads CSARETPGQPTGTDTQYF. CDR3 DNA: TGCAGTGCTAGAGAGACACCGGGACAACCTACCGGCACAGATACGCAGTATTTT.

This clonotype appeared a few times. The rearrangement links TRBV28 to TRBJ2-3; possible D gene TRBD1, 9 bases. Germline CDR1 reads MDHEN; CDR2 reads SYDVKM. The CDR3 runs 17 residues. Trimming cost V 6 bases and J 1 base, with 20 bases left between them. CDR3 protein: CASSSAGGQGGTDTQYF. CDR3 sequence (DNA): TGTGCCAGCAGCTCGGCGGGGGGACAGGGAGGCACAGATACGCAGTATTTT.

V usage is TRBV2 and J usage is TRBJ2-1; 7 bases agree with TRBD2. J was trimmed by 1 base and V by 11 bases; bases with no gene match: 17. Per germline, CDR1 SNHLY and CDR2 FYNNEI. The CDR3 is 17 amino acids. The CDR3 here is CAFCLKVVAGSYNEQFF. As DNA, the CDR3 is TGTGCCTTCTGTTTAAAGGTAGTAGCGGGTTCCTACAATGAGCAGTTCTTC.

This clonotype was detected a few times. This chain connects TRBV3-1 to TRBJ2-1; the match to TRBD2 covers 8 bases. The CDR3 is 16 amino acids. Germline V lookup: CDR1 LGHDT, CDR2 YNNKEL (reference sequence). Trimming cost V 0 bases and J 5 bases; bases outside gene matches: 6. CDR3 nucleotide sequence: TGTGCCAGCAGCCAAGATCACTCTAGCGGGCACAATGAGCAGTTCTTC. It yields the protein CASSQDHSSGHNEQFF.

The V gene is TRBV7-6, the J gene TRBJ2-1; the match to TRBD1 covers 7 bases. The germline V gene encodes CDR1 SGHVS and CDR2 FNYEAQ. V lost 5 bases and J lost 8; bases outside the gene matches: 6. This CDR3 has 13 residues. The CDR3, as DNA: TGTGCCAGCAGCCCCCGACAGGGCTATGAGCAGTTCTTC. Translating it yields CASSPRQGYEQFF.

By frequency in the sample, this clonotype is medium-sized. The rearrangement uses TRBV11-2 and TRBJ1-1; D is ambiguous. V lost 4 bases to trimming and J lost 5 bases, with 14 bases between them. From germline, CDR1 is SGHAT and CDR2 FQNNGV. The CDR3 is 14 amino acids. DNA for the CDR3: TGTGCCAGCAGCTCCCCGCCCCGATGGACTGAAGCTTTCTTT. It encodes CASSSPPRWTEAFF.

V is TRBV7-2 and J is TRBJ2-3, with D possibly TRBD2 on 6 matching bases. Germline V CDR1 and CDR2: SGHTA, FQGNSA. The CDR3 sequence is 15 residues long. Trimming left V 1 base short and J 1 base short, with 9 bases between. CDR3 residues: CASSLGERGTDTQYF. CDR3 DNA: TGTGCCAGCAGCTTAGGAGAGCGGGGCACAGATACGCAGTATTTT.

This clonotype was recorded a few times. This sequence joins TRBV2 and TRBJ1-5; unclear D gene. Trimming cost V 3 bases and J 7 bases, with 7 bases left between them. The CDR3 sequence is 12 residues long. The V gene's germline CDR1 is SNHLY and CDR2 FYNNEI. The CDR3 region has the DNA TGTGCCAGCAGTGATCCGGGGCAGCCCCAGCATTTT. Residues: CASSDPGQPQHF.

The chain combines TRBV18 with TRBJ2-1; 7 bases are shared with TRBD1. Germline CDR1 reads KGHSH; CDR2 reads LQKENI. J lost 0 bases, V lost 5 bases, and 7 bases had no gene match. The CDR3 totals 16 residues. The CDR3 region has the DNA TGTGCCAGCTCAACCAGCACAGGGGTCTCCTACAATGAGCAGTTCTTC. Translating it yields CASSTSTGVSYNEQFF.

The rearrangement links TRBV30 to TRBJ2-5, with D tentatively TRBD2 (5 bases). Trimming cost V 4 bases and J 5 bases, with 11 bases left between them. The germline V gene encodes CDR1 GTSNPN and CDR2 SVGIG (reference sequence). The CDR3 has 12 residues. CDR3 region: CAWNGIWETQYF. CDR3 nucleotide sequence: TGTGCCTGGAACGGGATCTGGGAGACCCAGTACTTC. The variable domain in full, completed from reference TRBV30 and TRBJ2-5, reads SQTIHQWPATLVQPVGSPLSLECTVEGTSNPNLYWYRQAAGRGLQLLFYSVGIGQISSEVPQNLSASRPQDRQFILSSKKLLLSDSGFYLCAWNGIWETQYFGPGTRLLVL.

This clonotype was found a few times. The chain recombines TRBV19 with TRBJ1-1, with TRBD1 identical over 7 bases. CDR3 length equals 19 residues. V dropped 1 base and J dropped 0; count of bases not matched to a gene: 14. CDR1 LNHDA and CDR2 SQIVND come from the germline V gene (reference sequence). The CDR3 DNA reads TGTGCCAGTAGTATAGTCCGCGGACAGGTCAAGACGTTGAACACTGAAGCTTTCTTT. It is translated as CASSIVRGQVKTLNTEAFF. Combining the CDR3 with reference TRBV19 and TRBJ1-1 gives the whole variable domain DGGITQSPKYLFRKEGQNVTLSCEQNLNHDAMYWYRQDPGQGLRLIYYSQIVNDFQKGDIAEGYSVSREKKESFPLTVTSAQKNPTAFYLCASSIVRGQVKTLNTEAFFGQGTRLTVV.

This clonotype was counted a few times. The V and J genes are TRBV6-2 or TRBV6-3 and TRBJ2-1, with D possibly being TRBD2 (5 bases). The V and J ends lost 6 bases and 8 bases respectively, with 20 bases between them. This CDR3 has 15 amino acids. Germline CDR1 MNHEY, CDR2 SVGEGT. CDR3 residues: CASRALARGYDEQFF. The CDR3 DNA is TGTGCCAGCAGAGCCCTCGCTCGCGGGTACGATGAGCAGTTCTTC.

A few counts support this clonotype. This chain links TRBV28 with TRBJ2-1, with 12 bases matching TRBD2. V was clipped by 4 bases and J by 12 bases; unmatched bases: 4. Germline V gene lookup returns CDR1 MDHEN and CDR2 SYDVKM. The CDR3 loop spans 13 amino acids. The CDR3 DNA reads as TGTGCCAGCAGTTCCCCACTAGCGGGAGGGCAGTTCTTC. Amino acid sequence: CASSSPLAGGQFF.

This clonotype was detected ten times or more. CDR3 DNA: TGTGCCAGCAGACCCTCAGGGAGTGGTAGGGATGAGCAGTTCTTC. This sequence encodes CASRPSGSGRDEQFF. The chain has TRBV28 and TRBJ2-1, with D perhaps assigned TRBD1 or TRBD2 (5 bases each). This CDR3 comprises 15 residues. Germline V gene lookup returns CDR1 MDHEN and CDR2 SYDVKM. V was pared by 6 bases and J by 8 bases, with 20 bases between.

This clonotype has just a few counts. The rearrangement links TRBV7-9 to TRBJ2-3; 7 nucleotides line up with TRBD2. Germline V gives CDR1 SEHNR, CDR2 FQNEAQ (reference sequence). The junction had 10 bases not matched to a gene; V was cut back by 11 bases and J by 2 bases. The CDR3 is 14 residues long. CDR3: CASGRAGSTDTQYF. CDR3 nucleotide sequence: TGTGCCTCGGGGAGGGCGGGTTCCACAGATACGCAGTATTTT.

This clonotype was seen ten or more times. The DNA for the CDR3 is TGTGCCAGCAGTCTAGGGACAGCCTACGAGCAGTACTTC. It codes for CASSLGTAYEQYF. The gene calls are TRBV28 and TRBJ2-7; TRBD1 matches 7 bases. V was pared by 5 bases and J by 2 bases, with 3 bases of the junction left unmatched. Germline V gene data show CDR1 as MDHEN and CDR2 as SYDVKM. The CDR3 spans 13 residues.

The chain links TRBV5-1 to TRBJ1-2; tentative D call: TRBD1 (6 bases). V was trimmed by 0 bases and J by 6 bases, leaving 12 bases between them. There are 14 residues in the CDR3. Germline CDR1 and CDR2: SGHRS and YFSETQ. The CDR3 sequence is CASSLDFQGNGYTF. The CDR3 nucleotides are TGCGCCAGCAGCTTGGATTTTCAGGGGAATGGCTACACCTTC. Full variable domain (outside the CDR3, taken from reference TRBV5-1 and TRBJ1-2): KAGVTQTPRYLIKTRGQQVTLSCSPISGHRSVSWYQQTPGQGLQFLFEYFSETQRNKGNFPGRFSGRQFSNSRSEMNVSTLELGDSALYLCASSLDFQGNGYTFGSGTRLTVV.

This clonotype was recorded at least ten times. V is TRBV20-1 and J is TRBJ2-3; D possibly corresponds to TRBD2 (6 bases). The CDR3 runs 15 residues. Germline CDR1 DFQATT, CDR2 SNEGSKA (reference sequence). Trimming removed 0 bases at V and 2 bases at J, with 12 bases between. The chain's CDR3 is CSARDRDWNTDTQYF. The CDR3 DNA reads TGCAGTGCTAGAGATCGGGACTGGAACACAGATACGCAGTATTTT.

In its sample, this clonotype was seen many times. This sequence joins TRBV15 and TRBJ1-1; D not certain. This CDR3 is built from 14 residues. Trimming shortened V by 0 bases and J by 5 bases, and 10 bases separated the two germline ends. From germline, CDR1 is LNHNV and CDR2 YYDKDF (reference sequence). CDR3 region: CATSRDVGITEAFF. The CDR3 nucleotides read TGTGCCACCAGCAGAGACGTGGGAATAACTGAAGCTTTCTTT.

Only a few counts were recorded for this clonotype. This chain uses TRBV30 with TRBJ2-1; 8 bases are a match to TRBD2. CDR3 length equals 13 residues. The V and J ends lost 3 bases and 8 bases, in that order; junction bases with no gene match: 6. From germline, CDR1 is GTSNPN and CDR2 SVGIG (reference sequence). CDR3 residues: CAWRREGRYEQFF. The CDR3 nucleotides read TGTGCCTGGAGACGGGAGGGCCGGTATGAGCAGTTCTTC.

This rearrangement joins TRBV4-3 to TRBJ2-5, with a possible D match to TRBD2 (6 bases). Deletions cut 0 bases from V and 5 bases from J, with 16 bases between. Germline V gene data show CDR1 as LGHNA and CDR2 as YSLEER. There are 16 residues in the CDR3. CDR3 coding DNA: TGCGCCAGCAGCCAAGATTTGGGGCAAGGAGGGGAGACCCAGTACTTC. It is translated as CASSQDLGQGGETQYF.

The rearrangement uses TRBV6-5 and TRBJ2-1; D might be TRBD1 (5 bases). Germline V CDR1 and CDR2: MNHEY, SVGAGI. The CDR3 is 14 amino acids. V was shortened by 5 bases and J by 5 bases, with 13 bases between the two germline ends. In DNA form, the CDR3 reads TGTGCCAGCAGTCACCGCAGGGCGAACAATGAGCAGTTCTTC. This translates into CASSHRRANNEQFF.

Ten or more counts support this clonotype. This rearrangement joins TRBV5-1 to TRBJ2-7; D ambiguous. Germline CDR1 SGHRS, CDR2 YFSETQ. The V gene lost 10 bases and the J gene lost 7 bases, with 18 bases spanning the gap. This CDR3 contains 12 residues. CDR3 in amino acids: CAGGKALVEQYF. The CDR3 DNA is TGCGCCGGCGGCAAGGCCTTGGTGGAGCAGTACTTC.